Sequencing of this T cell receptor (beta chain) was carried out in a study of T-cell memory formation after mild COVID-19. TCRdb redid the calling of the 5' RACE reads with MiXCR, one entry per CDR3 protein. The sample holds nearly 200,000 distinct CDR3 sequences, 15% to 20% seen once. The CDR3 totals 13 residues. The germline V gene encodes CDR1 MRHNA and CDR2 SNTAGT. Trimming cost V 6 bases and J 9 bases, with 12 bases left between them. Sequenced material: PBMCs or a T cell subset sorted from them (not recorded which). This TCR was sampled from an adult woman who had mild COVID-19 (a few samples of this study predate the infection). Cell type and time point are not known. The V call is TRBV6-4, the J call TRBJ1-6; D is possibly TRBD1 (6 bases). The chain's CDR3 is CASRAQGSSPLHF. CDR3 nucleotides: TGTGCCAGCAGGGCACAGGGAAGTTCACCCCTCCACTTT.